This TCR beta chain was sequenced for a study of shared clonotypes between healthy human individuals. Study conclusions and caveats: Compared with clonotypes that all four donors shared, non-shared clonotypes had lower generation probabilities.

TCRdb's copy holds only in-frame clones and misses some; the assay was immunoSEQ multiplex PCR. The table has about 2.3 million clones, less than 95% seen once. Researchers partitioned CD4+ cells into CD45RA+ naive and CD45RA-negative memory subsets. This clone was observed a single time. Its specificity is not known. V was pared by 0 bases and J by 4 bases, with 10 bases between. The germline V gene has CDR1 KGHSH and CDR2 LQKENI. CDR3 length equals 15 residues. The sample taken for sequencing was naive CD4+ T cells from PBMCs. Subset indicated: CD45RA+ positively selected. V gene TRBV18 combines with J gene TRBJ1-3; unclear D gene. This clonotype was sampled from a man aged 18 to 30 in good health. Some clones in this sample may be carry-over from other donors' samples. The CDR3 DNA sequence: TGTGCCAGCTCACCACCTACTGTCGGCGGAAACACCATATATTTT. This codes for CASSPPTVGGNTIYF. Combining the CDR3 with reference TRBV18 and TRBJ1-3 gives the whole variable domain NAGVMQNPRHLVRRRGQEARLRCSPMKGHSHVYWYRQLPEEGLKFMVYLQKENIIDESGMPKERFSAEFPKEGPSILRIQQVVRGDSAAYFCASSPPTVGGNTIYFGEGSWLTVV.